The text below deals with one TCR beta chain. The antigen is undetermined. PCR employed 60 Vbeta and 13 Jbeta primers. TCRdb keeps only in-frame clones here, not all; method: immunoSEQ multiplex PCR. The sample carries some 170,000 clones, about 71% recorded once. This sample was taken from a study of cytomegalovirus exposure and HLA in healthy donors. About the study: Unique TCR beta sequences numbering fewer than 130 million came from 150 million to 200 million T cells in an earlier analysis.

General observations from the study: A missense variant in DCLRE1C was later tied to TCR beta V- and J-gene trimming. Analysis performed later found about 17,000 TCR beta sequences associated with HLA alleles at 0.05 false discovery rate. Most TCR beta V segments were productive about 87% or about 30% of the time in an earlier analysis.

CDR1 is SGHRS, CDR2 YFSETQ, per germline. The CDR3 length is 14 residues. Trimming shortened V by 5 bases and J by 0 bases, and 11 bases separated the two germline ends. V usage is TRBV5-1 and J usage is TRBJ2-5; TRBD1 might be the D (5 bases). The source of this sequence is a woman in her 30s in good health and CMV-seronegative. The material sequenced was PBMCs. The CDR3 DNA reads TGCGCCAGCAGTCCCGACAGTAACCAAGAGACCCAGTACTTC. It translates to CASSPDSNQETQYF.